These 15 T cell receptor beta chains came from one sample sequenced in a study of cytomegalovirus exposure and HLA in healthy donors. PCR involved 60 Vbeta and 13 Jbeta primers. Profiling relied on immunoSEQ multiplex PCR, and the TCRdb table lists in-frame clones only, not all of them. The sample contains around 150,000 clones, 79% of which appear only once. What was sequenced was PBMCs. The receptors stem from a man aged 45-65 years in good health and CMV-seropositive.

The rearrangement joins TRBV5-4 to TRBJ2-3; D is unresolved. The CDR3 covers 12 residues. Germline CDR1 SGHNT, CDR2 YYREEE (reference sequence). Trimming shortened V by 4 bases and J by 6 bases, and 9 bases separated the two germline ends. Here the CDR3 DNA reads TGTGCCAGCAGCCCACGGCGGGATACGCAGTATTTT. This gives the protein CASSPRRDTQYF.

The rearrangement uses TRBV30 and TRBJ1-2, with TRBD1 identical over 9 bases. With 3 bases clipped from V and 2 bases from J, the junction kept 4 bases outside the gene matches. This CDR3 contains 14 residues. Per the germline V gene, CDR1 is GTSNPN and CDR2 is SVGIG (reference sequence). The CDR3 coding sequence is TGTGCCTGGAGCTCACAGGGGGCCAACTATGGCTACACCTTC. Amino acids: CAWSSQGANYGYTF. The complete variable domain, with remaining parts taken from reference TRBV30 and TRBJ1-2, reads SQTIHQWPATLVQPVGSPLSLECTVEGTSNPNLYWYRQAAGRGLQLLFYSVGIGQISSEVPQNLSASRPQDRQFILSSKKLLLSDSGFYLCAWSSQGANYGYTFGSGTRLTVV.

This clone occurred a few times. The chain couples TRBV6-4 to TRBJ2-3; 7 bases agree with TRBD1. Trimming took 3 bases from V and 2 from J; bases not matched to a gene: 5. Germline loops: CDR1 MRHNA, CDR2 SNTAGT. The length of the CDR3 is 15 residues. The CDR3 DNA is TGTGCCAGCAGTGAAGGGGGACAGACCACAGATACGCAGTATTTT. Its protein product is CASSEGGQTTDTQYF.

The gene calls are TRBV5-1 and TRBJ2-3; 10 bases fit TRBD2. The CDR3 is made up of 17 amino acids. J was trimmed by 0 bases and V by 8 bases; bases with no gene match: 12. Germline V gene lookup returns CDR1 SGHRS and CDR2 YFSETQ. CDR3 sequence (DNA): TGCGCCAGTAGAACGCAGACACTAGCGGGGAGCACAGATACGCAGTATTTT. Residues: CASRTQTLAGSTDTQYF.

V and J are TRBV28 and TRBJ1-2; TRBD1 agrees at 7 bases. Germline trimming cut 7 bases from V and 2 bases from J; bases unmatched to any gene: 4. Germline V lookup: CDR1 MDHEN, CDR2 SYDVKM. This CDR3 contains 13 residues. CDR3: CASTGGNNYGYTF. CDR3 nucleotides: TGTGCCAGCACAGGGGGAAACAACTATGGCTACACCTTC.

The gene calls are TRBV28 and TRBJ1-4; the D is unclear. The CDR3 is made up of 14 amino acids. The germline CDR1 and CDR2 sequences are MDHEN and SYDVKM. V was cut by 4 bases and J by 4 bases, with 10 bases left in between. This CDR3 reads CASSSTGINEKLFF. The CDR3 DNA follows: TGTGCCAGCAGTTCTACGGGGATTAATGAAAAACTGTTTTTT.

Concerning this clone: Germline is not matched at one junction end, which may reflect a read error. The chain uses TRBV7-9 and TRBJ2-7, with TRBD2 identical over 9 bases. The germline V gene has CDR1 SEHNR and CDR2 FQNEAQ (reference sequence). The CDR3 has 16 residues. CDR3 nucleotide sequence: TGTTCCAGCAGCTTAGCCGGCGGGAGGGCCGCCTACGAGCAGTACTTC. Translation gives CSSSLAGGRAAYEQYF.

The chain carries TRBV4-1 and TRBJ2-5; D is perhaps TRBD2 (6 bases). V dropped 4 bases and J dropped 2 bases, with 14 bases sitting between them. This CDR3 has 15 residues. CDR1 and CDR2 from the germline V gene are MGHRA and YSYEKL. The CDR3: CASSPGVGGQETQYF. CDR3 in DNA: TGCGCCAGCAGCCCGGGGGTAGGCGGGCAAGAGACCCAGTACTTC.

The V gene is TRBV9, the J gene TRBJ2-3; 9 bases fit TRBD2. The ends lost 6 bases at V and 3 bases at J; junction bases unmatched: 5. The CDR3 has 14 amino acids. Germline CDR1 and CDR2: SGDLS and YYNGEE. CDR3 in amino acids: CASTSGTYTDTQYF. In DNA form, the CDR3 reads TGTGCCAGCACTAGCGGGACCTATACAGATACGCAGTATTTT.

The chain is built from TRBV7-2 and TRBJ2-7, with 10 bases lining up with TRBD2. Germline V CDR1 and CDR2: SGHTA, FQGNSA. The ends lost 5 bases at V and 5 bases at J; junction bases unmatched: 9. The CDR3 is 15 residues long. CDR3: CASSPHRTSGNEQYF. In nucleotides, the CDR3 is TGTGCCAGCAGCCCCCATAGGACTAGCGGTAACGAGCAGTACTTC.

The gene calls are TRBV7-9 and TRBJ2-6, with 10 bases that match TRBD1. Germline CDR1 reads SEHNR; CDR2 reads FQNEAQ (reference sequence). Trimming at V came to 6 bases and at J to 1 base, leaving 9 bases not matched to a gene. This CDR3 contains 18 residues. The CDR3 DNA sequence: TGTGCCAGCAGGTCCCGGGACAGGGGTGATTCTGGGGCCAACGTCCTGACTTTC. Translating it yields CASRSRDRGDSGANVLTF.

The chain links TRBV10-3 to TRBJ2-7; the match to TRBD1 covers 12 bases. There are 15 residues in the CDR3. CDR1 is ENHRY, CDR2 SYGVKD, per germline. J lost 6 bases, V lost 5 bases, and 8 bases had no gene match. The DNA for the CDR3 is TGTGCCATCAGTCAGGCGGGACAGGGGGCTCCCGAGCAGTACTTC. The encoded protein is CAISQAGQGAPEQYF.

This clone was seen only a few times. The chain combines TRBV10-2 with TRBJ2-3, with TRBD2 matching 13 bases. The CDR3 totals 20 residues. Trimming cost V 2 bases and J 0 bases; bases outside gene matches: 11. Per germline, CDR1 WSHSY and CDR2 SAAADI. The CDR3 here is CASSELDGLAGVMSTDTQYF. The CDR3 region has the DNA TGCGCCAGCAGTGAGCTAGATGGACTAGCGGGAGTTATGAGCACAGATACGCAGTATTTT.

As to this clone: Other DNA sequences in this sample translate to the same CDR3. V and J are TRBV28 and TRBJ2-2, with D hard to call. CDR1 and CDR2 (germline): MDHEN, SYDVKM. Deletions cut 7 bases from V and 0 bases from J, with 12 bases between. CDR3 length: 15 residues. The CDR3 DNA reads TGTGCCAGCAACTCACCAGGCGCGAACACCGGGGAGCTGTTTTTT. It translates to CASNSPGANTGELFF.

This chain links TRBV10-3 with TRBJ2-2, with 8 nucleotides matching TRBD2. CDR3 length: 18 residues. J gave up 7 bases and V 3 bases, and 16 bases lay outside the gene matches. The germline CDR1 and CDR2 sequences are ENHRY and SYGVKD. CDR3 coding DNA: TGTGCCATCAGTGATGACACCATGGGACTAGGCTTCGGCGGGGAGCTGTTTTTT. It yields the protein CAISDDTMGLGFGGELFF.